This entry concerns a single T cell receptor beta chain. Its antigen is still unknown. No base-level quality is on record; no much larger clone is a single base apart. The data were taken from a study of T cell responses to AZD1222 COVID-19 vaccine (dated by TCRdb to the early 2020s). Study-wide context: TCR sequencing was performed for over 230 trial participants, of whom some 200 were given two doses of AZD1222 and some 25 were given two doses of MenACWY control vaccine. Enrollment into the trials was organized by age into subgroups of 18-55, 56-69 and 70-plus years, and those subgroups contained roughly 150, 30 and 60 TCR-sequenced participants, respectively.

General conclusions and limits of the study: In the small 56-69-year group, the increase in depth fell short of significance, most likely because of low power. Most participants were white British and females outnumbered males, and the authors suggested that clonal diversity may have been underestimated. CD4 TCRs associated with the vaccine covered the entire spike protein, and the dominant responses were in regions 160-218 and 743-854. After two AZD1222 doses, both the breadth and the depth of spike-specific TCRs were significantly higher than at day 0 and than in MenACWY recipients. Because no day 14 peak-response samples were available, repertoires were characterized only after the peak T cell response. Only a handful of AZD1222 recipients were SARS-CoV-2 seropositive at baseline, limiting conclusions about previously exposed vaccinees. Reportedly, almost half of the unique spike-specific TCRs recognized epitopes lying outside the regions that are mutated in the B.1.351 and B.1.1.7 variants.

The CDR3 regions of human TCRbeta chains were analyzed by immunosequencing. Per the source publication's procedure: Repertoire TCRs were checked for matches against a reference library of SARS-CoV-2-specific TCRs that had been generated using the MIRA antigen-specificity platform. Breadth meant the fraction of unique TCRs that were SARS-CoV-2-associated, whereas depth meant the fraction of total T cells that were SARS-CoV-2-associated. Each spike-specific TCR was assigned to its reactive spike region and to a CD4 or CD8 class using the MIRA data. Log10-transformed breadth and depth values were compared by one-way ANOVA with Sidak's multiple comparisons tests. The table was pulled from immuneACCESS by TCRdb, which kept in-frame rearrangements only. Such tables lose some clones; where checked, under half of the loss comes from unresolved V genes, and the rest has no known cause. From that table come the V and J calls and clone size; the DNA was used to work out D and trimming. The sample table shows about 120,000 clones, and more than 70% are seen once. The biggest ten clones account for approximately 6.5% of the sample.

The CDR3 goes from the cysteine to the phenylalanine over 16 residues. The kept DNA is CDR3 alone, 48 bases in frame from the first base. At the junction V is shortened by 3 bases and J by 5 bases; bases outside the gene matches: 9. The germline V gene sets CDR1 to MDHEN and CDR2 to SYDVKM. Sample time point, as interpreted from the label and publication: about 28 days (+/-7) after the second vaccine dose. AZD1222 recipients given second doses at about 4 weeks or at about 12 weeks were pooled, since spike-specific TCR depth and breadth were not found to differ between the two schedules. The vaccinee samples were drawn from two UK trials, COV001 and COV002, one of which was a single-blind randomized controlled phase 2/3 trial testing AZD1222 (ChAdOx1 nCoV-19) in healthy adults. Trial participant PBMC samples were collected at day 0 and day 28 after the second dose for TCRbeta chain sequencing.

The specimen was peripheral blood, collected 28 days after the second AZD1222 dose. The clonotype originates from an adult who received the AZD1222 COVID-19 vaccine. The sequence joins TRBV28 to TRBJ1-4; 7 nucleotides in the junction match TRBD1. The CDR3 in this case is CASSFSSGTENEKLFF. The nucleotides are TGTGCCAGCAGTTTCTCCTCCGGGACAGAGAATGAAAAACTGTTTTTT. Where the CDR3 stops, the reference TRBV28 and TRBJ1-4 genes take over; the full variable domain is DVKVTQSSRYLVKRTGEKVFLECVQDMDHENMFWYRQDPGLGLRLIYFSYDVKMKEKGDIPEGYSVSREKKERFSLILESASTNQTSMYLCASSFSSGTENEKLFFGSGTQLSVL.